Each of the 2 T cell receptor beta chains below was sequenced from the same sample in a study of cytomegalovirus exposure and HLA in healthy donors (dated by TCRdb to 2016 to 2017). Library generation was performed with the immunoSEQ multiplex PCR assay. For the multiplex PCR, a mixture combining 60 forward primers for TCR Vbeta segments and 13 reverse primers for TCR Jbeta segments was used. TCRdb retrieved this table from immuneACCESS and kept in-frame rearrangements only. Not all clones are present; in checked studies, unresolved V genes account for under half, and no reason is known for the remainder. This sample gives approximately 110,000 clones in total; roughly 74% of them show up just once. About 4.4% of the sample is taken by the ten largest. The source material was PBMCs. Receptors originate from a woman between 50 and 59 years old in good health and CMV-seropositive.

The rearrangement uses TRBV5-1 and TRBJ2-1; the D gene is possibly TRBD1 (6 bases). V was shortened by 3 bases and J by 5 bases, with 21 bases between the two germline ends. The CDR3 spans 17 residues. Germline assignment: CDR1 SGHRS and CDR2 YFSETQ. The CDR3 sequence: CASSSGQGRFLHNEQFF. The CDR3 nucleotides read TGCGCCAGCAGCTCGGGCCAGGGGCGCTTCCTACACAATGAGCAGTTCTTC.

V and J are TRBV2 and TRBJ2-7; no definite D call. This CDR3 has 12 amino acids. Trimming took off 6 bases at V and 5 bases at J, with 11 bases between the two ends. Germline CDR1 reads SNHLY; CDR2 reads FYNNEI. For the CDR3, the DNA is TGTGCCAGCAGCTACAGTTCCAACGAGCAGTACTTC. Translated: CASSYSSNEQYF.